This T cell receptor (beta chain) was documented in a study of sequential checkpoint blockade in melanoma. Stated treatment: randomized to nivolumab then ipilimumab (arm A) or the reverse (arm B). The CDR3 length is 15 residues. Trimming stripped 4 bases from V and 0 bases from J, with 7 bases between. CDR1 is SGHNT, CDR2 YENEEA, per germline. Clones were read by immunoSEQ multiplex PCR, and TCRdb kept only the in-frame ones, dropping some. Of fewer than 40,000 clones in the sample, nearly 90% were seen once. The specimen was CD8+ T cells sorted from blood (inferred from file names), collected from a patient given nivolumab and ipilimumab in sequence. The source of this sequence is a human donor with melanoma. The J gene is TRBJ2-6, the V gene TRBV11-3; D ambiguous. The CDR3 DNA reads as TGTGCCAGCAGCTCCCCAGACTCTGGGGCCAACGTCCTGACTTTC. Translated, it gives CASSSPDSGANVLTF.